The entry below describes one T cell receptor beta chain. The target antigen is unknown. The CDR3 sequence is 18 residues long. V was clipped by 10 bases and J by 4 bases; unmatched bases: 15. This record comes from a study of T cells in localized non-small cell lung cancer. General observations from the study: The study sequenced only one region of the tumor. As a result, intratumor heterogeneity could not be excluded and remains possible.

Produced via immunoSEQ multiplex PCR; TCRdb's table is partial and in-frame only. The data hold some 30,000 clones, with approximately 90% observed a single time. This sample comprised peripheral blood mononuclear cells, obtained before any cancer treatment. This rearrangement joins TRBV23-1 to TRBJ2-5, with TRBD2 matching 16 bases. TRBV23-1 is identified as an open reading frame with a role that is uncertain. The sequence came from a man aged 40 to 70 with stage III lung adenocarcinoma. The CDR3 protein is CATDSGLAGGYSSETQYF. The CDR3 DNA follows: TGCGCCACCGACTCGGGACTAGCGGGGGGGTACTCCTCAGAGACCCAGTACTTC.